One sample yielded the 2 T cell receptor beta chains listed below, sequenced in a study of blood T cell repertoires in COVID-19 (dated by TCRdb to between 2020 and 2021). Receptors were amplified or captured by the immunoSEQ multiplex PCR assay. In its TCRdb copy, this immuneACCESS table keeps in-frame sequences only and misses some clones. Where compared with another copy, unresolved V genes explain less than half of these, and the others have no known cause. In this sample the table shows roughly 300,000 clones, roughly 91% of which occur a single time. 1.5% to 2% of the sample belongs to the ten largest clones. Sequencing input: peripheral blood. The receptor source for this set is a woman in her thirties with COVID-19, enrolled during active disease.

The rearrangement uses TRBV7-2 and TRBJ2-3; 9 bases are a match to TRBD2. Trimming at V came to 3 bases and at J to 3 bases, leaving 13 bases not matched to a gene. Per the germline V gene, CDR1 is SGHTA and CDR2 is FQGNSA. CDR3 length equals 18 residues. The CDR3, as DNA: TGTGCCAGCAGCTTTGGCGGGGGGGCGGGACTGAGAACAGATACGCAGTATTTT. Its translation: CASSFGGGAGLRTDTQYF.

V usage is TRBV5-6 and J usage is TRBJ1-2; D unresolved. Trimming took off 0 bases at V and 8 bases at J, with 11 bases between the two ends. The CDR3 consists of 13 residues. The germline CDR1 and CDR2 sequences are SGHDT and YYEEEE. The DNA for the CDR3 is TGTGCCAGCAGCTTGGTTGAGGGCCGCGGCTACACCTTC. Residues: CASSLVEGRGYTF.